These 3 T cell receptor beta chains share one sample of origin, sequenced in a study of T cell responses to AZD1222 COVID-19 vaccine. The assay was immunoSEQ multiplex PCR, and TCRdb's table has in-frame clones only and misses some. The sample comprises over 100,000 clones, about nine tenths of which are singletons, and 20% to 25% rests with the top ten. The sequencing here drew on peripheral blood, taken on day 0 of AZD1222 vaccination. These receptors were collected from an adult in good health.

This chain links TRBV6-5 with TRBJ1-5; no definite D call. This CDR3 is 13 amino acids long. Between the trimmed V and J ends, which lost 6 bases and 7 bases, there was a span of 13 bases. Germline V lookup: CDR1 MNHEY, CDR2 SVGAGI. This chain's CDR3 is CASSLFREQPQHF. The CDR3 DNA sequence: TGTGCCAGCAGCCTTTTCCGTGAGCAGCCCCAGCATTTT.

The V gene is TRBV10-3, the J gene TRBJ2-1, with D maybe TRBD2 (5 bases). V gave up 6 bases and J gave up 3 bases, with 15 bases separating them. The CDR3 extends over 15 amino acids. Per the germline V gene, CDR1 is ENHRY and CDR2 is SYGVKD. This CDR3 is CAISATSHVYNEQFF. In DNA form, the CDR3 reads TGTGCCATCAGCGCTACTAGTCATGTCTACAATGAGCAGTTCTTC.

The rearrangement joins TRBV3-1 (or the pseudogene TRBV3-2) to TRBJ2-5; weak D call: TRBD2 (6 bases). V dropped 4 bases and J dropped 5 bases, with 14 bases sitting between them. CDR3 length equals 14 residues. Germline V lookup: CDR1 LGHDT, CDR2 YNNKEL (reference sequence). This CDR3 is CASSLREVEETQYF. In DNA form, the CDR3 reads TGTGCCAGCAGCCTCAGGGAGGTGGAGGAGACCCAGTACTTC.